This is a list of T cell receptor beta chains from one sample in a study of siplizumab effects on memory and regulatory T cells. Sequencing was performed with immunoSEQ multiplex PCR; in TCRdb, only in-frame clones are kept and a portion is missing. The data show tens of thousands of clones, 85% to 95% seen once. Sequencing input: CD8+ T cells sorted from blood. The receptors stem from a human donor in good health. CDR3s include the opening cysteine and the closing phenylalanine or tryptophan. The D gene is left open where the match is weak. Size is stated for part of the rows, as once, few or many counts, or as a class when the clone is expanded.

V gene	D gene	clone size	J gene	CDR3 DNA	CDR3 protein
TRBV4-1	-	-	TRBJ2-2	TGCGCCAGCAGCCCTGACTCGGGGACCGGGGAGCTGTTTTTT	CASSPDSGTGELFF
TRBV6-5	-	-	TRBJ1-5	TGTGCCAGCAGTCAGAGGGGGGCAAATCAGCCCCAGCATTTT	CASSQRGANQPQHF
TRBV9	-	-	TRBJ2-3	TGTGCCAGCAGTGACCACCCACGGGACACAGATACGCAGTATTTT	CASSDHPRDTDTQYF
TRBV28	TRBD2	-	TRBJ2-2	TGTGCCAGCAGTTTATGGGGAGGGACCCCTGTGGGCGGGGAGCTGTTTTTT	CASSLWGGTPVGGELFF
TRBV7-3	TRBD1	once	TRBJ2-1	TGTGCCAGCGGGACAGGGGTCAACTCCAATGAGCAGTTCTTC	CASGTGVNSNEQFF
TRBV28	-	-	TRBJ2-7	TGTGCCAGCAGTTTTATGCGGGGAGGCGTCTACGAGCAGTACTTC	CASSFMRGGVYEQYF
TRBV23-1	TRBD1	-	TRBJ1-5	TGCGCCAGCAGCCCGGACAGGTATCTCCATCAGCCCCAGCATTTT	CASSPDRYLHQPQHF
TRBV27	TRBD2	-	TRBJ2-5	TGTGCCAGCAGTCAGACTAGCGGGAGACTGAAGCAAGAGACCCAGTACTTC	CASSQTSGRLKQETQYF
TRBV7-9	TRBD2	-	TRBJ2-7	TGTGCCAGCAGCTCTTTGGCGGGAGCTGTGGACGAGCAGTACTTC	CASSSLAGAVDEQYF
TRBV6-6	-	-	TRBJ1-1	TGTGCCACGAACACTGAAGCTTTCTTT	CATNTEAFF